The next 22 T cell receptor beta chains were all read from a single sample in a study of shared clonotypes between healthy human individuals. Cells designated naive CD8 were CD45RO-negative and were positively selected for CCR7, with terminally differentiated effector memory CD45RA+ cells excluded. Here immunoSEQ multiplex PCR was the method, and the copy in TCRdb shows in-frame clones only, minus some. The sample has 1.5 million to 2.5 million clones, just under 95% seen once; the top ten hold 1% to 1.5%. Sequencing was performed on naive CD8+ T cells sorted from blood. These receptors originate from a man aged 18 to 29 in good health.

The chain uses TRBV7-2 and TRBJ1-1; no clear D. The CDR3 loop spans 13 amino acids. Trimming shortened V by 1 base and J by 4 bases, and 7 bases separated the two germline ends. Germline CDR1 reads SGHTA; CDR2 reads FQGNSA. CDR3 coding DNA: TGTGCCAGCAGCTTAGTGTCGGGCACTGAAGCTTTCTTT. It codes for CASSLVSGTEAFF.

The chain uses TRBV13 and TRBJ2-5, with unresolved D. Germline V gives CDR1 PRHDT, CDR2 FYEKMQ (reference sequence). Trimming took 1 base from V and 5 from J, leaving 8 bases between them. The CDR3 sequence is 13 residues long. In nucleotides, the CDR3 is TGTGCCAGCAGCTTAGACCTGAGGGAGACCCAGTACTTC. As protein: CASSLDLRETQYF.

About this clone: Other nucleotide sequences from this sample produce the same CDR3. This chain joins TRBV30 and TRBJ1-6; unclear D gene. V lost 2 bases, J lost 10 bases, and 6 bases lay in between. This CDR3 region has 11 residues. CDR1 is GTSNPN, CDR2 SVGIG, per germline (reference sequence). The CDR3 loop is CAWSSGSPLHF. The CDR3 region has the DNA TGTGCCTGGAGTTCAGGCTCACCCCTCCACTTT.

The genes are TRBV9 and TRBJ1-1, with unresolved D. V gave up 0 bases and J gave up 4 bases, with 10 bases separating them. The length of the CDR3 is 14 residues. Germline V CDR1 and CDR2: SGDLS, YYNGEE. CDR3 sequence: CASSVGFAATEAFF. The DNA for the CDR3 is TGTGCCAGCAGCGTAGGTTTCGCAGCCACTGAAGCTTTCTTT.

V usage is TRBV2 and J usage is TRBJ2-5; 9 bases fit TRBD2. The trim removed 4 bases at V and 1 base at J, leaving 1 base unmatched. CDR3 length: 14 residues. In germline, CDR1 is SNHLY, CDR2 FYNNEI. This CDR3 is CASSGLAAQETQYF. The CDR3 coding sequence is TGTGCCAGCAGTGGACTAGCGGCCCAAGAGACCCAGTACTTC.

This clone showed up just once. The chain is built from TRBV28 and TRBJ2-1, with 12 bases identical to TRBD2. V lost 3 bases and J lost 10; bases outside the gene matches: 10. CDR1 and CDR2 (germline): MDHEN, SYDVKM. This CDR3 spans 16 amino acids. The CDR3 loop is CASSFYLASGGAEQFF. The CDR3, as DNA: TGTGCCAGCAGTTTTTACCTGGCTAGCGGGGGGGCCGAGCAGTTCTTC.

This clone was seen a few times. This chain uses TRBV10-1 with TRBJ1-2; D is possibly TRBD1 (6 bases). The germline gives CDR1 WNHNN, CDR2 SYGVQD (reference sequence). The ends were cut back, 0 bases at V and 6 bases at J, with 14 bases in the middle. This CDR3 is built from 15 residues. CDR3 sequence (DNA): TGCGCCAGCAGTGAGTCTACAGGGTCACTGGATGGCTACACCTTC. It translates to CASSESTGSLDGYTF.

This clone was detected once. The chain links TRBV7-9 to TRBJ2-3, with 11 bases that match TRBD2. There are 17 residues in the CDR3. J gave up 0 bases and V 3 bases, and 5 bases lay outside the gene matches. Looked up from germline, CDR1 is SEHNR and CDR2 is FQNEAQ (reference sequence). DNA for the CDR3: TGTGCCAGCAGCTTGGTCGGGACTAGCGGTAGCACAGATACGCAGTATTTT. Its translation is CASSLVGTSGSTDTQYF.

The chain couples TRBV6-6 to TRBJ2-5, with D possibly matching TRBD2 (6 bases). This CDR3 has 16 residues. Germline V gene data show CDR1 as MNHNY and CDR2 as SVGAGI (reference sequence). V was cut by 6 bases and J by 3 bases, with 20 bases left in between. In DNA form, the CDR3 reads TGTGCCAGCAGCGATGGACACGGGGGTTCAGAAGAGACCCAGTACTTC. Its translation: CASSDGHGGSEETQYF.

The genes are TRBV6-1 and TRBJ2-1; a possible D gene is TRBD2 (6 bases). Germline values: CDR1 MNHNS, CDR2 SASEGT. The CDR3 is made up of 16 amino acids. V was cut by 2 bases and J by 4 bases, with 15 bases left in between. CDR3 bases: TGTGCCAGCAGTGAAATGGACTACCAGAGATACAATGAGCAGTTCTTC. This sequence encodes CASSEMDYQRYNEQFF.

The CDR3 DNA reads as TGTGCCAGCAGTGGGGGCCCAGCGGAGTACTACAATGAGCAGTTCTTC. Translation: CASSGGPAEYYNEQFF. The chain recombines TRBV6-1 with TRBJ2-1; D tentatively fits TRBD1 or TRBD2 (5 bases each). Per germline, CDR1 MNHNS and CDR2 SASEGT. V was trimmed by 4 bases and J by 3 bases, leaving 16 bases between them. The CDR3 runs 16 residues.

The CDR3 loop is CASRPQGSYNSPLHF. The CDR3 DNA is TGTGCCAGCAGACCACAGGGTTCCTATAATTCACCCCTCCACTTT. The J gene is TRBJ1-6, the V gene TRBV6-5; perhaps TRBD1 as D (6 bases). Trimming left V 6 bases short and J 1 base short, with 10 bases between. CDR3 length: 15 amino acids. From germline, CDR1 is MNHEY and CDR2 SVGAGI.

V is TRBV29-1 and J is TRBJ2-7, with 8 positions matching TRBD1. Trimming at V came to 6 bases and at J to 3 bases, leaving 7 bases not matched to a gene. The CDR3 covers 13 residues. Germline V gene data show CDR1 as SQVTM and CDR2 as ANQGSEA. The CDR3 nucleotides are TGCAGCGTCACAGGGGGGAGGAACTACGAGCAGTACTTC. Amino acid sequence: CSVTGGRNYEQYF.

The chain uses TRBV29-1 and TRBJ1-4, with D tentatively TRBD1 (6 bases). Germline CDR1 SQVTM, CDR2 ANQGSEA. V lost 2 bases, J lost 6 bases, and 16 bases lay in between. This CDR3 spans 15 amino acids. Here the CDR3 reads CSVERADSGYEKLFF. CDR3 sequence (DNA): TGCAGCGTTGAACGAGCGGACAGCGGATATGAAAAACTGTTTTTT.

This clone has a handful of counts. Additional DNA sequences in this sample encode the identical CDR3. J is TRBJ1-1 and V is TRBV19; D is unresolved. This CDR3 comprises 13 residues. Looked up from germline, CDR1 is LNHDA and CDR2 is SQIVND (reference sequence). Trimming left V 3 bases short and J 4 bases short, with 9 bases between. CDR3 residues: CASSIWGATEAFF. CDR3 nucleotides: TGTGCCAGTAGTATCTGGGGTGCCACTGAAGCTTTCTTT.

J is TRBJ2-3 and V is TRBV5-1; 9 bases agree with TRBD1. Germline V gene sequence: CDR1 SGHRS, CDR2 YFSETQ. J was trimmed by 5 bases and V by 2 bases; bases with no gene match: 15. The CDR3 totals 18 residues. CDR3 bases: TGCGCCAGCAGCTTAGTTTCGACCGGGACAGGGTATTTAGATACGCAGTATTTT. This gives the protein CASSLVSTGTGYLDTQYF.

This clone was observed once. The genes are TRBV19 and TRBJ1-5; D remains unclear. CDR3 length equals 15 residues. Germline V gives CDR1 LNHDA, CDR2 SQIVND (reference sequence). The V end was cut by 5 bases, the J end by 3 bases, with 14 bases between. The CDR3 loop reads CASSPLPQINQPQHF. The CDR3, as DNA: TGTGCCAGTAGTCCCCTGCCCCAAATCAATCAGCCCCAGCATTTT. Looking up the rest from reference TRBV19 and TRBJ1-5 gives the full variable domain: DGGITQSPKYLFRKEGQNVTLSCEQNLNHDAMYWYRQDPGQGLRLIYYSQIVNDFQKGDIAEGYSVSREKKESFPLTVTSAQKNPTAFYLCASSPLPQINQPQHFGDGTRLSIL.

The chain employs TRBV5-1 and TRBJ2-2, with 7 bases identical to TRBD2. The germline gives CDR1 SGHRS, CDR2 YFSETQ. Unmatched junction bases numbered 6, after V lost 1 base and J lost 3 bases. CDR3 size: 16 residues. For the CDR3, the DNA is TGCGCCAGCAGCTTGAATGAGGGAGGGTACACCGGGGAGCTGTTTTTT. It encodes CASSLNEGGYTGELFF.

The rearrangement uses TRBV6-1 and TRBJ1-2; no definite D call. Looked up from germline, CDR1 is MNHNS and CDR2 is SASEGT. V shed 3 bases and J shed 3 bases, with 2 bases lying between them. This CDR3 contains 11 residues. Here the CDR3 DNA reads TGTGCCAGCAGTGAGGACTATGGCTACACCTTC. Protein product: CASSEDYGYTF.

V and J are TRBV4-3 and TRBJ2-5, with D possibly being TRBD2 (6 bases). CDR1 and CDR2 from the germline V gene are LGHNA and YSLEER. Trimming cost V 4 bases and J 3 bases, with 15 bases left between them. The CDR3 runs 15 residues. The CDR3 reads CASSLTWDSKETQYF. Here the CDR3 DNA reads TGCGCCAGCAGCCTGACCTGGGACTCCAAAGAGACCCAGTACTTC.

This clone is a singleton in its sample. The chain recombines TRBV7-9 with TRBJ1-5, with a possible D match to TRBD1 (6 bases). Trimming shortened V by 5 bases and J by 11 bases, and 16 bases separated the two germline ends. The CDR3 contains 13 residues. Germline loops: CDR1 SEHNR, CDR2 FQNEAQ (reference sequence). CDR3 in amino acids: CASSPGTTQTQHF. The CDR3 DNA is TGTGCCAGCAGCCCAGGGACAACACAAACCCAGCATTTT. Using reference TRBV7-9 and TRBJ1-5 for the parts outside the CDR3, the full variable domain is DTGVSQNPRHKITKRGQNVTFRCDPISEHNRLYWYRQTLGQGPEFLTYFQNEAQLEKSRLLSDRFSAERPKGSFSTLEIQRTEQGDSAMYLCASSPGTTQTQHFGDGTRLSIL.

This chain connects TRBV28 to TRBJ1-6; D is unclear. CDR1 MDHEN and CDR2 SYDVKM come from the germline V gene. The V end was cut by 6 bases, the J end by 9 bases, with 15 bases between. The CDR3 is made up of 14 amino acids. CDR3 protein: CASSQLHFGSPLHF. CDR3 DNA sequence: TGTGCCAGCAGCCAGTTACATTTTGGTTCACCCCTCCACTTT.